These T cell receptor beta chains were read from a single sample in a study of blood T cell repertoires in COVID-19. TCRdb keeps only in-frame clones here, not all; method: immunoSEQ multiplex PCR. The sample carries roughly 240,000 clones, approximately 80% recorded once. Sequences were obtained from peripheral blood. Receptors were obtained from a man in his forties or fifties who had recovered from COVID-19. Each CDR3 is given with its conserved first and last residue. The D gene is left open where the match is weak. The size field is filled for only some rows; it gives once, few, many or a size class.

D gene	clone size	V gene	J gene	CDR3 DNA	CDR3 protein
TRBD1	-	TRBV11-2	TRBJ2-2	TGTGCCAGCAGCTCCCTCAGGGGGACCGGGGAGCTGTTTTTT	CASSSLRGTGELFF
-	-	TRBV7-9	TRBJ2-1	TGTGCCAGCAGCTTTAGGGGCTTGAATGAGCAGTTCTTC	CASSFRGLNEQFF
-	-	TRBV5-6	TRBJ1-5	TGTGCCAGCAGCTTGAAGAGAGTTAGTAATCAGCCCCAGCATTTT	CASSLKRVSNQPQHF
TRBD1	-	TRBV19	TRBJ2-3	TGTGCCAGTAGTTCTAGGACAGGGGAGTTAACAGATACGCAGTATTTT	CASSSRTGELTDTQYF
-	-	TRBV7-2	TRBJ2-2	TGTGCCAGCAACCGGGAGTCGGTGAACACCGGGGAGCTGTTTTTT	CASNRESVNTGELFF
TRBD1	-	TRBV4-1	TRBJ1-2	TGCGCCAGCAGGCAAACGGACAGGGCGGGAGGCTACACCTTC	CASRQTDRAGGYTF
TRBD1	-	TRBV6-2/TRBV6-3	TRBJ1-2	TGTGCCAGCAGTTCGCCCACCGGGACAGGGGACCCTTTCCGAGGCTACACCTTC	CASSSPTGTGDPFRGYTF
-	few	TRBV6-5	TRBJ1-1	TGTGCCAGCAGTTACTCGTCGTATATGAACACTGAAGCTTTCTTT	CASSYSSYMNTEAFF
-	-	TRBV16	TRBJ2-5	TGTGCCAGCAGCCAATGGGGACTGACGGGGGAGACCCAGTACTTC	CASSQWGLTGETQYF
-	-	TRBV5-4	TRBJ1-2	TGTGCCAGCAGCTTGGTTGCTCAGGCGGGCTATGGCTACACCTTC	CASSLVAQAGYGYTF
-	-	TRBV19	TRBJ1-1	TGTGCCAGTAGTCCCCGGGGGGACACTGAAGCTTTCTTT	CASSPRGDTEAFF
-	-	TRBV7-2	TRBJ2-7	TGTGCCAGCAGCCCCTACGGGGCAGGGGTGGCCTACGAGCAGTACTTC	CASSPYGAGVAYEQYF
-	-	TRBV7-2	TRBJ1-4	TGTGCCAGCAGCTTATCTGGCCCGGAGGAAAAACTGTTTTTT	CASSLSGPEEKLFF
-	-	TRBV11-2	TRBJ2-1	TGTGCCAGCAACCCTTCCTACCTACTTAACAATGAGCAGTTCTTC	CASNPSYLLNNEQFF
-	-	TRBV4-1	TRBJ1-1	TGCGCCAGCAGCCAAGATCAGGGATTAGAAGCTTTCTTT	CASSQDQGLEAFF
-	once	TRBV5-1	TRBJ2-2	TGCGCCAGCAGCTACGGAGGTGCCAACACCGGGGAGCTGTTTTTT	CASSYGGANTGELFF
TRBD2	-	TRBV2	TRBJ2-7	TGTGCCACCCGGCGGGAGAGCTCCTACGAGCAGTACTTC	CATRRESSYEQYF
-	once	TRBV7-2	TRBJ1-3	TGTGCCAGCAGCTTTCGTGGAGGCCGCACCATATATTTT	CASSFRGGRTIYF
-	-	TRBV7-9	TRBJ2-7	TGTGCCAGCAGCTTCTCAGGATCCTACGAGCAGTACTTC	CASSFSGSYEQYF
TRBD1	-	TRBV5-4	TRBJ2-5	TGTGCCAGCAGCTTGGGACAGGGGGAGGGAGAGACCCAGTACTTC	CASSLGQGEGETQYF
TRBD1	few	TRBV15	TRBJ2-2	TGTGCCACCAGCAGAGATAAGTCGGCAGGGGGAAGGCCCGGGGCCGGGGAGCTGTTTTTT	CATSRDKSAGGRPGAGELFF
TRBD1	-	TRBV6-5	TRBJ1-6	TGTGCCAGCAGCCCCACGAGACAGGGGAATTCACCCCTCCACTTT	CASSPTRQGNSPLHF
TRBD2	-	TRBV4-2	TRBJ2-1	TGTGCCAGCAGCCAAGACAGCGGGGGCCCTCCATACAATGAGCAGTTCTTC	CASSQDSGGPPYNEQFF
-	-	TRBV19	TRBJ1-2	TGTGCCAGTAGTATAGACGAGGAAAACTATGGCTACACCTTC	CASSIDEENYGYTF
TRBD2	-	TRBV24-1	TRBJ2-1	TGTGCCACCAGTGATCGTCTAGCGGGAGGGCCCCATGAGCAGTTCTTC	CATSDRLAGGPHEQFF
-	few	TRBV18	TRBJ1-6	TGTGCCAGCTCAACGGACAGAAGGTCACCCCTCCACTTT	CASSTDRRSPLHF
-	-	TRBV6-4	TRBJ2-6	TGTGCCAGCAGCCGACTAAATCAGGGGAGGGCTACTGGGGCCAACGTCCTGACTTTC	CASSRLNQGRATGANVLTF
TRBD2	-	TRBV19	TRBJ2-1	TGTGCCAGTAGTATTTGGTGGTCTAGCGGGAGGTTGAATGAGCAGTTCTTC	CASSIWWSSGRLNEQFF
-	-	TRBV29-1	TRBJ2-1	TGCAGCGTTGCTTATCAGGATGAGCAGTTCTTC	CSVAYQDEQFF
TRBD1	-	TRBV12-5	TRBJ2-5	TGTGCTAGTGGTCTCAGGGACAGCGGCGAGACCCAGTACTTC	CASGLRDSGETQYF
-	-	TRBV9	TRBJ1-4	TGTGCCAGCAGCGCAAGGATAGGGGGTTCGGAACTGTTTTTT	CASSARIGGSELFF
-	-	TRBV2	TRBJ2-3	TGTGCCAGGGGGGGTTCTAGCACAGATACGCAGTATTTT	CARGGSSTDTQYF